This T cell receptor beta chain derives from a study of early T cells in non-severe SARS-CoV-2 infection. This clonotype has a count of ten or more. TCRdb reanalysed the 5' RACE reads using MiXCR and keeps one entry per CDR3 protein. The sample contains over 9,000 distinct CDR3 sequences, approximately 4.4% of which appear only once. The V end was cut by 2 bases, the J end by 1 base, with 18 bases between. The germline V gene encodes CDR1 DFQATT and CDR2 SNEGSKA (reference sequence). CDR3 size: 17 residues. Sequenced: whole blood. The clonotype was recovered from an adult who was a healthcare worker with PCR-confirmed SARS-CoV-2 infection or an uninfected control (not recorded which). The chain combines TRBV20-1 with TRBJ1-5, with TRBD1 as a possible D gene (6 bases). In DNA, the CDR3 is TGCAGTGCTAGACCCCCTGGGGGGGGGGCGAGCAATCAGCCCCAGCATTTT. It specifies CSARPPGGGASNQPQHF.